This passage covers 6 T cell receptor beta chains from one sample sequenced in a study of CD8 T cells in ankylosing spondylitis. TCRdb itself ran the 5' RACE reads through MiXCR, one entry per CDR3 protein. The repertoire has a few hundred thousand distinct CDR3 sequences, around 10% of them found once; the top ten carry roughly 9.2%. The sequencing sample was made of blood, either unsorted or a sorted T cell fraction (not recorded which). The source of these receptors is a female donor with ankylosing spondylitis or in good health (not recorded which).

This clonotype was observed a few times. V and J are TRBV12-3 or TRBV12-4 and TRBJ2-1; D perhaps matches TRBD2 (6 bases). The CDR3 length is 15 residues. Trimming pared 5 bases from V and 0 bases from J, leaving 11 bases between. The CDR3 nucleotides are TGTGCCAGCAGTCGTCGGGGGATCTCCTACAATGAGCAGTTCTTC. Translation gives CASSRRGISYNEQFF.

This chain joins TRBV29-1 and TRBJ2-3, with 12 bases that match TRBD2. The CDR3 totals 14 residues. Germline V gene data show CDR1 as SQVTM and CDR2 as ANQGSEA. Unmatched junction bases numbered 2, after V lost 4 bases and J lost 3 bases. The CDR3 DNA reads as TGCAGCGTTGCGACTAGCGGGAGAACAGATACGCAGTATTTT. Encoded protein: CSVATSGRTDTQYF.

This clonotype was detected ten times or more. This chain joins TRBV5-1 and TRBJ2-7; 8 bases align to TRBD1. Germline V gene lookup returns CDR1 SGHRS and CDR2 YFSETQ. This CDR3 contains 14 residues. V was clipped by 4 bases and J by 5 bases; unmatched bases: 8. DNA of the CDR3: TGCGCCAGCAGCCCAAGACAGGGGAGCCACGAGCAGTACTTC. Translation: CASSPRQGSHEQYF.

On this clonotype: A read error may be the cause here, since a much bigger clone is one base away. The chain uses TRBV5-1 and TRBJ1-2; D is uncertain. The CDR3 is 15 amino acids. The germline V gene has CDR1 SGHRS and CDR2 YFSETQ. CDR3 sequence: CASSLGQAKNYGDTF. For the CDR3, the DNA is TGCGCCAGCAGCTTGGGTCAGGCGAAGAACTATGGCGACACCTTC.

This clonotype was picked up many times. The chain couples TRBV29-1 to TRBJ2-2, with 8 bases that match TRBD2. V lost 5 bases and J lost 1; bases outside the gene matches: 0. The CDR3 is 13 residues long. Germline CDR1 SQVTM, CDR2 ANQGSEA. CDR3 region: CSVREGNTGELFF. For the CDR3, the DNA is TGCAGCGTTCGGGAGGGGAACACCGGGGAGCTGTTTTTT.

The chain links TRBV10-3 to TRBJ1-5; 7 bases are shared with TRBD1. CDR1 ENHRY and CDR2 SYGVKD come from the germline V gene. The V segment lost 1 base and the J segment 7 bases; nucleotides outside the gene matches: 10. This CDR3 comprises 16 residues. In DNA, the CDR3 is TGTGCCATCAGTGAGTTCGAGGGGGCGGGATACCAGCCCCAGCATTTT. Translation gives CAISEFEGAGYQPQHF.